This T cell receptor (beta chain) was captured in a study of T cell responses to AZD1222 COVID-19 vaccine. Findings and caveats of the study: Seropositive at baseline were only a handful of AZD1222 recipients. Clonal diversity was possibly underestimated, and the donors were mostly white British, with more females. Spike regions recognized by vaccine-associated CD4 TCRs spanned the protein, led by 160-218 and 743-854.

A note on this clone: The target antigen is unknown.

Assay: immunoSEQ multiplex PCR; the TCRdb copy retains only in-frame clones and omits some. The profile shows 150,000 to 200,000 clones, 88% of them singletons. V lost 6 bases and J lost 6; bases outside the gene matches: 5. This CDR3 has 13 amino acids. CDR1 and CDR2 (germline): MNHEY, SVGAGI. Pooling was applied to second doses at about 4 or about 12 weeks. The receptor was derived from an adult who received the AZD1222 COVID-19 vaccine. Material: peripheral blood, obtained 28 days after the second AZD1222 dose. The chain has TRBV6-5 and TRBJ1-1; 9 nucleotides align to TRBD1. This chain's CDR3 is CASRPRQGAEAFF. CDR3 DNA sequence: TGTGCCAGCAGACCCCGACAGGGGGCTGAAGCTTTCTTT.